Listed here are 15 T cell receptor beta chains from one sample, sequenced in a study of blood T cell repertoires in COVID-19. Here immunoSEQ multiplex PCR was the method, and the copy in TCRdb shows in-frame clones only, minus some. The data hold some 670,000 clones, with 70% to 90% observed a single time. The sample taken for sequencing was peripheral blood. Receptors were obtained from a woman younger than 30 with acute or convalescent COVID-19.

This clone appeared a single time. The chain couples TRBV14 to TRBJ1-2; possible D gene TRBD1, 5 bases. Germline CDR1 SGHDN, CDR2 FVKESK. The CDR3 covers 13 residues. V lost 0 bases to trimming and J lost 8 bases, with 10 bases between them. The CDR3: CASSQDLGGGYTF. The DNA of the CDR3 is TGTGCCAGCAGCCAAGATTTGGGGGGAGGCTACACCTTC.

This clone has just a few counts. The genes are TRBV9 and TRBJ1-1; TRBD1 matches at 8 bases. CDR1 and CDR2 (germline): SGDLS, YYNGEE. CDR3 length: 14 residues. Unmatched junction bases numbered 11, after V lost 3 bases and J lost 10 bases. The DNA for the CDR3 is TGTGCCAGCAGCGACCTAGACAGGGGAGTATCAGCTTTCTTT. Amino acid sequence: CASSDLDRGVSAFF.

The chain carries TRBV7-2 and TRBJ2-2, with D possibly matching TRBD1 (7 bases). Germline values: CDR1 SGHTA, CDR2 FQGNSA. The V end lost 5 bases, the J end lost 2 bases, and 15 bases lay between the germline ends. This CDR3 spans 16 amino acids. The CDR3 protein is CASSRGGGGNTGELFF. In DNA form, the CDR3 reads TGTGCCAGCAGCAGAGGTGGAGGGGGCAACACCGGGGAGCTGTTTTTT.

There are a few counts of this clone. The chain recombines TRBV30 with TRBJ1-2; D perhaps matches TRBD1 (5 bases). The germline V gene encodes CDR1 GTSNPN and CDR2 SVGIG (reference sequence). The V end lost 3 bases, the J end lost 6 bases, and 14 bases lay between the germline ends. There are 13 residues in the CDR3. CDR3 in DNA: TGTGCCTGGAGCCCCGGGGAGGGGAATGGCTACACCTTC. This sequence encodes CAWSPGEGNGYTF.

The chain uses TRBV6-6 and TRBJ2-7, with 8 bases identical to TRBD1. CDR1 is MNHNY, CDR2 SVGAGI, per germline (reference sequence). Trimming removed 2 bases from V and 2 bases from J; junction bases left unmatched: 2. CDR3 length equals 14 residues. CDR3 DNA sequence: TGTGCCAGCAGTTACGAGACAGGGGCCTACGAGCAGTACTTC. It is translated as CASSYETGAYEQYF.

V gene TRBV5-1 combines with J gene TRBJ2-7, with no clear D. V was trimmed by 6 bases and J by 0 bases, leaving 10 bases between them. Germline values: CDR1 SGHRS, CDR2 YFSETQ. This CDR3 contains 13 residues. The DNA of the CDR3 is TGCGCCAGCACAAAAGACAACTCCTACGAGCAGTACTTC. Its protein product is CASTKDNSYEQYF.

For the CDR3, the DNA is TGTGCCAGCAGCTTTCCAGGGGACGGCTACACCTTC. Amino acids: CASSFPGDGYTF. The V and J genes are TRBV5-6 and TRBJ1-2; maybe TRBD1 (6 bases). Deletions cut 2 bases from V and 8 bases from J, with 10 bases between. The CDR3 loop spans 12 amino acids. Germline V gene data show CDR1 as SGHDT and CDR2 as YYEEEE.

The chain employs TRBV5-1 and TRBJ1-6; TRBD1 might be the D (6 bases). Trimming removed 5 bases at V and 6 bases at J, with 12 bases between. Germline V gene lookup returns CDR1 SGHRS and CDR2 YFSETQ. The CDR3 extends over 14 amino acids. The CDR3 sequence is CASSPDRINSPLHF. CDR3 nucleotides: TGCGCCAGCAGTCCCGACAGGATTAATTCACCCCTCCACTTT. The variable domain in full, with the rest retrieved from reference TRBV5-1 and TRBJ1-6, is KAGVTQTPRYLIKTRGQQVTLSCSPISGHRSVSWYQQTPGQGLQFLFEYFSETQRNKGNFPGRFSGRQFSNSRSEMNVSTLELGDSALYLCASSPDRINSPLHFGNGTRLTVT.

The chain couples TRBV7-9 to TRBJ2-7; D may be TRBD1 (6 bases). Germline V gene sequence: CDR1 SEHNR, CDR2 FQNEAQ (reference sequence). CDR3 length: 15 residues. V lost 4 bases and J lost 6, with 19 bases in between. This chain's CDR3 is CASSSPRGYIGEQYF. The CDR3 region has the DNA TGTGCCAGCAGCTCCCCGAGGGGGTATATTGGCGAGCAGTACTTC.

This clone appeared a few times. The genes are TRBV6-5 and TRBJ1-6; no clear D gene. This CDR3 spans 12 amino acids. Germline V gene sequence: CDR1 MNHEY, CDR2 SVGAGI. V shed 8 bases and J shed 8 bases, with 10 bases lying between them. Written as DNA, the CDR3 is TGTGCCAGCCGTCCTCTTGATTCACCCCTCCACTTT. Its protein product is CASRPLDSPLHF.

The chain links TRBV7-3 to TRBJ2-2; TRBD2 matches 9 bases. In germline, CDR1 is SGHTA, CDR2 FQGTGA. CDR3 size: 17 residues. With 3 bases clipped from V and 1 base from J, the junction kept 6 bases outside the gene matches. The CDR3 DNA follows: TGTGCCAGCAGCTTTCTTAGCGGGGGCCAGAACACCGGGGAGCTGTTTTTT. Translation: CASSFLSGGQNTGELFF.

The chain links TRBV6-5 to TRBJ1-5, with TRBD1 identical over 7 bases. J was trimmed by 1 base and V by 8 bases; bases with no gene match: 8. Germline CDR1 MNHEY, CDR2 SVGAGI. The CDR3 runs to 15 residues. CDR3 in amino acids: CASGNRDRSNQPQHF. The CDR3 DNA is TGTGCCAGCGGAAACCGGGACAGAAGCAATCAGCCCCAGCATTTT.

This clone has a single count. The CDR3 protein is CASSTTSGGADTQYF. The CDR3 DNA reads as TGTGCCAGTAGTACGACTAGCGGGGGGGCAGATACGCAGTATTTT. J is TRBJ2-3 and V is TRBV19; TRBD2 agrees at 14 bases. The CDR3 length is 15 residues. The V gene end was trimmed by 4 bases and the J gene end by 4 bases; junction bases not matched to a gene: 1. CDR1 LNHDA and CDR2 SQIVND come from the germline V gene (reference sequence).

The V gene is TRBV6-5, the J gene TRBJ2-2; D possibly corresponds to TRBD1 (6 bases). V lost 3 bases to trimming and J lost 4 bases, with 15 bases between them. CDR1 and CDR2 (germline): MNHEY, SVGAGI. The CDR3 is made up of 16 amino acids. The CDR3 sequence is CASSYRLQGPTGELFF. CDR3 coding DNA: TGTGCCAGCAGTTATCGGTTACAGGGCCCCACCGGGGAGCTGTTTTTT.

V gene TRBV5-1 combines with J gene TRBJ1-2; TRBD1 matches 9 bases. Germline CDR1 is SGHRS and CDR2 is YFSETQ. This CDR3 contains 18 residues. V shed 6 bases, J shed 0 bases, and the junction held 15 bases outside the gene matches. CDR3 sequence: CASTLGTGRGHTNYGYTF. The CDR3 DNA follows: TGCGCCAGCACCCTAGGGACAGGGAGGGGGCACACTAACTATGGCTACACCTTC.